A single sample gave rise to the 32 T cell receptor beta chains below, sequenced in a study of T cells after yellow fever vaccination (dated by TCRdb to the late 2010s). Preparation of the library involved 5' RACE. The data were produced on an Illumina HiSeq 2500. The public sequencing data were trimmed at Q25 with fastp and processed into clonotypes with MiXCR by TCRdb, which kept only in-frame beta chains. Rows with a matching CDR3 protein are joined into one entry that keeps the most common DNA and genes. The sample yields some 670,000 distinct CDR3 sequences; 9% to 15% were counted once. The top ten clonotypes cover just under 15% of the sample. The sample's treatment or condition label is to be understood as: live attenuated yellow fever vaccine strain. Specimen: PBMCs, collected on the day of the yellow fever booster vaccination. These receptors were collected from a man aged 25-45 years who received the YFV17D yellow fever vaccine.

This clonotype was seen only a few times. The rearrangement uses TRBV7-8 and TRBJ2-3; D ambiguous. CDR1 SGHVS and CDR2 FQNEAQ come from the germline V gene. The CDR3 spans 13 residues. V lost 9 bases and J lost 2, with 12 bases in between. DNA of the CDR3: TGTGCCAGTTCGGAGATCTACACAGATACGCAGTATTTT. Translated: CASSEIYTDTQYF. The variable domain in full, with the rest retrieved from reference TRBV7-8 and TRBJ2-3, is GAGVSQSPRYKVAKRGQDVALRCDPISGHVSLFWYQQALGQGPEFLTYFQNEAQLDKSGLPSDRFFAERPEGSVSTLKIQRTQQEDSAVYLCASSEIYTDTQYFGPGTRLTVL.

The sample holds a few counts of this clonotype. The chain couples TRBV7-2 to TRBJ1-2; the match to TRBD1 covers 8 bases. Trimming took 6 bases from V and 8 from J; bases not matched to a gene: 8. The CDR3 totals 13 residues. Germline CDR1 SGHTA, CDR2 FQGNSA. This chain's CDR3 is CASSPGQGRGYTF. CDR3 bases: TGTGCCAGCAGTCCCGGACAGGGTAGAGGCTACACCTTC.

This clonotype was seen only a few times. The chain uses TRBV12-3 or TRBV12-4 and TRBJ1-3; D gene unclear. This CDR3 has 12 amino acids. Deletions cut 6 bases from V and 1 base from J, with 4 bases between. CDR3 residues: CASRQSGNTIYF. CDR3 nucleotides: TGTGCCAGCAGACAGTCTGGAAACACCATATATTTT.

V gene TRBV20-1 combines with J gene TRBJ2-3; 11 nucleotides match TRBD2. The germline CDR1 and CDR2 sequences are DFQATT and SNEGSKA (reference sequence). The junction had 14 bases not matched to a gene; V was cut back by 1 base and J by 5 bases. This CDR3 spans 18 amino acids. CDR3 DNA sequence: TGCAGTGCTAGAGTACTAGCGGGAGATGGGCTCCCCGGAGATACGCAGTATTTT. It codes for CSARVLAGDGLPGDTQYF.

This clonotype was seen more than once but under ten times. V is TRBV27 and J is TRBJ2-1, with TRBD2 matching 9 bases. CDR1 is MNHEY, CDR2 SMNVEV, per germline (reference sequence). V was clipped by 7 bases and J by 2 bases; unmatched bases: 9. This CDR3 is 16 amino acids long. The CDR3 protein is CASTGPLAGAYNEQFF. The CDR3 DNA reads TGTGCCAGCACCGGCCCCTTAGCGGGAGCCTACAATGAGCAGTTCTTC.

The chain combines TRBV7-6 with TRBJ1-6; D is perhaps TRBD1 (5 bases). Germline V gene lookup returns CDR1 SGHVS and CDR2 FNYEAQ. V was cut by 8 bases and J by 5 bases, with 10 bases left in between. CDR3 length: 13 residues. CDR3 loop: CASGWGDNSPLHF. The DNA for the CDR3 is TGTGCCAGCGGCTGGGGGGATAATTCACCCCTCCACTTT. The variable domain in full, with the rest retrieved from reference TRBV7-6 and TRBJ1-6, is GAGVSQSPRYKVTKRGQDVALRCDPISGHVSLYWYRQALGQGPEFLTYFNYEAQQDKSGLPNDRFSAERPEGSISTLTIQRTEQRDSAMYRCASGWGDNSPLHFGNGTRLTVT.

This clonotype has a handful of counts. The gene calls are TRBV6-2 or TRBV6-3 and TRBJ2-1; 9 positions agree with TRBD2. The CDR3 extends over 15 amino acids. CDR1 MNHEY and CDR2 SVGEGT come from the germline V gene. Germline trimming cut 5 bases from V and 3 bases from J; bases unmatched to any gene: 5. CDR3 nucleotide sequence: TGTGCCAGCAGTAGGGCTAGCGGGAACTACAATGAGCAGTTCTTC. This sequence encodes CASSRASGNYNEQFF.

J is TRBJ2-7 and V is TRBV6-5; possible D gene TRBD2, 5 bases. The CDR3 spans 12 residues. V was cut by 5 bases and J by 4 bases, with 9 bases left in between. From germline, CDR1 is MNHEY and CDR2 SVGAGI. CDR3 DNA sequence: TGTGCCAGCAGTGCCGCGGGTTACGAGCAGTACTTC. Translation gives CASSAAGYEQYF.

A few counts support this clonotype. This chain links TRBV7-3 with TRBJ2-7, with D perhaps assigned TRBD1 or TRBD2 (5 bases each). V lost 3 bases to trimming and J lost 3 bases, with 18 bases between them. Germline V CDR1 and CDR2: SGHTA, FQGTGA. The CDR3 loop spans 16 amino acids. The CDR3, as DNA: TGTGCCAGCAGCTTTAGGGACGCCAAGTCTGACTACGAGCAGTACTTC. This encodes CASSFRDAKSDYEQYF. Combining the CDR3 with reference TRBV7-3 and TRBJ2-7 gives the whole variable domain GAGVSQTPSNKVTEKGKYVELRCDPISGHTALYWYRQSLGQGPEFLIYFQGTGAADDSGLPNDRFFAVRPEGSVSTLKIQRTERGDSAVYLCASSFRDAKSDYEQYFGPGTRLTVT.

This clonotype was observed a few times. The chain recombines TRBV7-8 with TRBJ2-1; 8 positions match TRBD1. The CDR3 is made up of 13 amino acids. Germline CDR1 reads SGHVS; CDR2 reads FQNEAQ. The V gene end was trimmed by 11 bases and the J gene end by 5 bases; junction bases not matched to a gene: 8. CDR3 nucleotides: TGTGCCGGACAGGGAGTGCTTAACAATGAGCAGTTCTTC. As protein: CAGQGVLNNEQFF.

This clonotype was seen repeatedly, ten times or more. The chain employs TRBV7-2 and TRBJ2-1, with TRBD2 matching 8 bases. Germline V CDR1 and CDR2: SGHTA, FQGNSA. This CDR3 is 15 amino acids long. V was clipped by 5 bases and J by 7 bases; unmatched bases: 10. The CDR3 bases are TGTGCCAGCAGCAAAGGGACTAGTGGTTGGAATGAGCAGTTCTTC. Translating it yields CASSKGTSGWNEQFF.

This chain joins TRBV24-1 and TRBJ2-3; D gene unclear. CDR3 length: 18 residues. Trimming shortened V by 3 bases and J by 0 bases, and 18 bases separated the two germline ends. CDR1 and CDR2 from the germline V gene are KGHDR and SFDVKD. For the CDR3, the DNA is TGTGCCACCAGTGATCTTACTGGATCGCTTACTAGCACAGATACGCAGTATTTT. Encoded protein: CATSDLTGSLTSTDTQYF.

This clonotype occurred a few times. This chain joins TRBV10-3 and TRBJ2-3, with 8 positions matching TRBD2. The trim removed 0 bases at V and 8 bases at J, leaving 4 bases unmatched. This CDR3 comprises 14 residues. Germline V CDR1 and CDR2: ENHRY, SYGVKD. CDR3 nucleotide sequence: TGTGCCATCAGTGAGTCAGCCGGGAGGGGTACGCAGTATTTT. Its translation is CAISESAGRGTQYF.

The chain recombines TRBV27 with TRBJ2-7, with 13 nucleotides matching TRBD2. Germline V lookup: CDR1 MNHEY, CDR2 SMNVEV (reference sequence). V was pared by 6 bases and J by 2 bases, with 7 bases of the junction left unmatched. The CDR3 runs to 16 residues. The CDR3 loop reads CASSRGLAGPPYEQYF. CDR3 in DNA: TGTGCCAGCAGCCGGGGACTAGCGGGACCACCCTACGAGCAGTACTTC.

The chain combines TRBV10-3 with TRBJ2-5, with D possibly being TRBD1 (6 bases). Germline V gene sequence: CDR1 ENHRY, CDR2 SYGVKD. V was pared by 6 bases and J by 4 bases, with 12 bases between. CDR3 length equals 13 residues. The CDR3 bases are TGTGCCATCAGGCCGGACAGCGCAGAGACCCAGTACTTC. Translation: CAIRPDSAETQYF.

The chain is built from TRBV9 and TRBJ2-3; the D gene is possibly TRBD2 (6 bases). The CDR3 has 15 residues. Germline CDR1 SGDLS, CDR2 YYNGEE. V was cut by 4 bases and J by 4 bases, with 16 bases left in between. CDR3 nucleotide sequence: TGTGCCAGCAGCCCTCAAGGGACTTCTCCAGATACGCAGTATTTT. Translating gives CASSPQGTSPDTQYF.

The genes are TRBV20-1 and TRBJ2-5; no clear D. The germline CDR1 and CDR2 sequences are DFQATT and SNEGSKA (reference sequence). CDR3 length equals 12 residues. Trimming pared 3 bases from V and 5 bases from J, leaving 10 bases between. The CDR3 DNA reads TGCAGTGCTAGGAGCCCTGGGGAGACCCAGTACTTC. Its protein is CSARSPGETQYF.

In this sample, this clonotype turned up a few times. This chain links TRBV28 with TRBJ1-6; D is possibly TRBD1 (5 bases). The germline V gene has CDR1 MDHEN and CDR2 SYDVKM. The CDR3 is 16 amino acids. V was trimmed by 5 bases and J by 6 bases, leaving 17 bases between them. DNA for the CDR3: TGTGCCAGCAGTAACCTTCCCCGGCAGGGTAATTCACCCCTCCACTTT. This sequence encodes CASSNLPRQGNSPLHF.

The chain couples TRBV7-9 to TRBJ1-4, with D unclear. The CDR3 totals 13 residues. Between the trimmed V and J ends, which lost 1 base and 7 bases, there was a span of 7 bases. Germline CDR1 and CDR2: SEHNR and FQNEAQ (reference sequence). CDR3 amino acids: CASSLVPGEKLFF. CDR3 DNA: TGTGCCAGCAGCTTAGTGCCGGGTGAAAAACTGTTTTTT.

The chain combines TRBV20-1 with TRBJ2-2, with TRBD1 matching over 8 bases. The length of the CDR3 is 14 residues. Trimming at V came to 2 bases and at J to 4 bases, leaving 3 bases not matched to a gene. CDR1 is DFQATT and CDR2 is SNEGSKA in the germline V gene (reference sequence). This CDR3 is CSARQGAITGELFF. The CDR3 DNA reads TGCAGTGCTAGACAGGGGGCTATCACCGGGGAGCTGTTTTTT.

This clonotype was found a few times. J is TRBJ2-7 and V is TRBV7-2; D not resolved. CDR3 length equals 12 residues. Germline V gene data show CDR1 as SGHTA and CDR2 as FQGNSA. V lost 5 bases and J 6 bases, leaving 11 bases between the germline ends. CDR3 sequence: CASSPDLGEQYF. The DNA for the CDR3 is TGTGCCAGCAGCCCAGACTTAGGCGAGCAGTACTTC.

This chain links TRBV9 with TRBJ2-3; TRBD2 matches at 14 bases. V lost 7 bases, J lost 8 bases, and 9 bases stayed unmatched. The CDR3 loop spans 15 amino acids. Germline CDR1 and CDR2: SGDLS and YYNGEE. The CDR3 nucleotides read TGTGCCAGCGAGGGACTAGCGGGAGTCGGGGGTACGCAGTATTTT. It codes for CASEGLAGVGGTQYF.

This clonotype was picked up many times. DNA for the CDR3: TGTGCCAGCAGCCCAGACGTGGCACCCCTCCACTTT. Protein sequence: CASSPDVAPLHF. The genes are TRBV12-3 or TRBV12-4 and TRBJ1-6; D is unclear. The CDR3 sequence is 12 residues long. V dropped 6 bases and J dropped 11 bases, with 11 bases sitting between them.

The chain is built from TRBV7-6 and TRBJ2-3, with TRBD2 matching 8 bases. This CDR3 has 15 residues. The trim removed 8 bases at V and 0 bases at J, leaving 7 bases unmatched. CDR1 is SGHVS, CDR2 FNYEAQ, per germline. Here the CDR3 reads CASDGRDASTDTQYF. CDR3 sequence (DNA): TGTGCCAGCGACGGGAGGGATGCTAGCACAGATACGCAGTATTTT.

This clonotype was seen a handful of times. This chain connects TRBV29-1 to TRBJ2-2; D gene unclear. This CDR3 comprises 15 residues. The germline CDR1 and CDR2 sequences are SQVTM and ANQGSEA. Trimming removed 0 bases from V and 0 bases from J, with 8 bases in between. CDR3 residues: CSVEDSRTNTGELFF. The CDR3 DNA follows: TGCAGCGTTGAAGATTCAAGAACGAACACCGGGGAGCTGTTTTTT.

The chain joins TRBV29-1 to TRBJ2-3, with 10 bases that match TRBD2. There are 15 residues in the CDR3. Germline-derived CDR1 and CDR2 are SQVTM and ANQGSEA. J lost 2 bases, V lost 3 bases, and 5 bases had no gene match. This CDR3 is CSVDGTSEPTDTQYF. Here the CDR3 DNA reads TGCAGCGTTGACGGGACTAGCGAGCCCACAGATACGCAGTATTTT.

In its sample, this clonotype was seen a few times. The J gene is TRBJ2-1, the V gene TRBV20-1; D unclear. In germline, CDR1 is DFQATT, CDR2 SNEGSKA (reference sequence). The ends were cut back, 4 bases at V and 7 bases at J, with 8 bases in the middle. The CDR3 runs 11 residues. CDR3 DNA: TGCAGTGCTATGACTTCTAATGAGCAGTTCTTC. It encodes CSAMTSNEQFF.

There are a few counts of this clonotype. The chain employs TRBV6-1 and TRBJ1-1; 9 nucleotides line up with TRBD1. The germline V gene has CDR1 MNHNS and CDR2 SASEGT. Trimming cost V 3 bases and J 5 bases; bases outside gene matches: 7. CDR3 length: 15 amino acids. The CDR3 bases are TGTGCCAGCAGTGACCTAGGACAGGGGCGGACTGAAGCTTTCTTT. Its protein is CASSDLGQGRTEAFF.

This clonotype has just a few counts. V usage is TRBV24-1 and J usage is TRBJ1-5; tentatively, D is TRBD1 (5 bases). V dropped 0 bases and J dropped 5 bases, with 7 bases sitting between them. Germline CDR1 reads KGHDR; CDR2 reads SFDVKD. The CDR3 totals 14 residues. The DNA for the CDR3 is TGTGCCACCAGTGATTTGGACAGTCATCAGCCCCAGCATTTT. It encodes CATSDLDSHQPQHF.

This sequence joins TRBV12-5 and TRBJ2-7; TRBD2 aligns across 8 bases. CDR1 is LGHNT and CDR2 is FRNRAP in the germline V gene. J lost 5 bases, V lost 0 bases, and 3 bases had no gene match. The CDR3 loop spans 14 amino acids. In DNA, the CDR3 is TGTGCTAGTGGTTTGGTTAATAGCGGGAACGAGCAGTACTTC. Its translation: CASGLVNSGNEQYF. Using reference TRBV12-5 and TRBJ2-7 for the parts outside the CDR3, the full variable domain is DARVTQTPRHKVTEMGQEVTMRCQPILGHNTVFWYRQTMMQGLELLAYFRNRAPLDDSGMPKDRFSAEMPDATLATLKIQPSEPRDSAVYFCASGLVNSGNEQYFGPGTRLTVT.

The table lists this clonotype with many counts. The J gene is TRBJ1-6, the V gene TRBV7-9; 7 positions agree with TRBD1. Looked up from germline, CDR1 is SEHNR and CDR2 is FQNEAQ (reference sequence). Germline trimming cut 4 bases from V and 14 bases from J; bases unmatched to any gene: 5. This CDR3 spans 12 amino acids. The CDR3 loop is CASSSGGRALHF. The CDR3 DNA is TGTGCCAGCAGCTCAGGGGGACGGGCCCTCCACTTT.

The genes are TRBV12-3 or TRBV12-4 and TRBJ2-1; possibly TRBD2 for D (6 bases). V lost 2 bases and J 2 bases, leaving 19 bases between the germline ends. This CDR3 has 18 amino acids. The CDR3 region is CASSLSSGGSGAYNEQFF. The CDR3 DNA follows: TGTGCCAGCAGTTTAAGTTCAGGTGGTAGCGGAGCCTACAATGAGCAGTTCTTC.